Listed here are 14 T cell receptor beta chains from one sample, sequenced in a study of early T cells in non-severe SARS-CoV-2 infection. TCRdb called the 5' RACE reads again in MiXCR, with one record for every CDR3 protein. The sample carries approximately 65,000 distinct CDR3 sequences, approximately 14% recorded once. Specimen: whole blood. Receptors were obtained from an adult who was a healthcare worker with PCR-confirmed SARS-CoV-2 infection or an uninfected control (not recorded which).

In its sample, this clonotype was seen a few times. The gene calls are TRBV5-1 and TRBJ2-5; 8 bases align to TRBD1. The germline CDR1 and CDR2 sequences are SGHRS and YFSETQ. The CDR3 runs 14 residues. V lost 4 bases and J lost 5; bases outside the gene matches: 7. The CDR3 DNA follows: TGCGCCAGCAGCGGACAGGGTCTAGGCGAGACCCAGTACTTC. Residues: CASSGQGLGETQYF.

The chain has TRBV5-4 and TRBJ1-1; D unresolved. The CDR3 spans 13 residues. V was shortened by 4 bases and J by 1 base, with 8 bases between the two germline ends. Germline assignment: CDR1 SGHNT and CDR2 YYREEE (reference sequence). For the CDR3, the DNA is TGTGCCAGCAGCAGAGACGAGAACACTGAAGCTTTCTTT. It codes for CASSRDENTEAFF. Together with reference TRBV5-4 and TRBJ1-1, the CDR3 gives the full variable domain: ETGVTQSPTHLIKTRGQQVTLRCSSQSGHNTVSWYQQALGQGPQFIFQYYREEENGRGNFPPRFSGLQFPNYSSELNVNALELDDSALYLCASSRDENTEAFFGQGTRLTVV.

Comments on this clonotype: A clone one base away is much larger, so this may be a read error. The CDR3 loop reads CGSSVGGDTQYF. The CDR3 nucleotides are TGTGGCAGCAGCGTAGGCGGGGATACGCAGTATTTT. This chain connects TRBV9 to TRBJ2-3, with D possibly being TRBD2 (5 bases). CDR3 length equals 12 residues. CDR1 SGDLS and CDR2 YYNGEE come from the germline V gene.

The V and J genes are TRBV7-3 and TRBJ2-7; unclear D gene. Germline CDR1 reads SGHTA; CDR2 reads FQGTGA. V was trimmed by 5 bases and J by 0 bases, leaving 14 bases between them. This CDR3 has 15 amino acids. In DNA form, the CDR3 reads TGTGCCAGCAGCCCCCGACAAGTTCGCTCCTACGAGCAGTACTTC. Protein product: CASSPRQVRSYEQYF.

In this sample, this clonotype turned up a few times. This chain uses TRBV6-5 with TRBJ1-5, with D hard to call. V was shortened by 0 bases and J by 1 base, with 10 bases between the two germline ends. The CDR3 consists of 16 residues. Germline lookup yields CDR1 MNHEY and CDR2 SVGAGI. The CDR3 DNA reads as TGTGCCAGCAGTTACTCGCCTCTAGGGAGCAATCAGCCCCAGCATTTT. This encodes CASSYSPLGSNQPQHF.

The genes are TRBV15 and TRBJ2-3; D gene unclear. Looked up from germline, CDR1 is LNHNV and CDR2 is YYDKDF (reference sequence). The V end lost 4 bases, the J end lost 4 bases, and 9 bases lay between the germline ends. The CDR3 has 13 residues. In nucleotides, the CDR3 is TGTGCCACCAGCACCTTCGGGCCAGATACGCAGTATTTT. This codes for CATSTFGPDTQYF.

There are a few counts of this clonotype. The chain joins TRBV5-4 to TRBJ2-2, with D perhaps TRBD1 (6 bases). CDR1 SGHNT and CDR2 YYREEE come from the germline V gene (reference sequence). The CDR3 spans 14 residues. Trimming removed 10 bases at V and 8 bases at J, with 21 bases between. DNA of the CDR3: TGTGCCGCTGGCACGGTAGGGGGAGCGGGGGAGCTGTTTTTT. Translating it yields CAAGTVGGAGELFF.

The chain carries TRBV2 and TRBJ2-1; 9 bases are shared with TRBD1. This CDR3 is built from 15 residues. The germline CDR1 and CDR2 sequences are SNHLY and FYNNEI. V was pared by 6 bases and J by 3 bases, with 6 bases of the junction left unmatched. The CDR3 here is CASRRDRGDYNEQFF. The CDR3 DNA reads as TGTGCCAGCAGGAGAGACAGGGGGGACTACAATGAGCAGTTCTTC.

This clonotype showed up many times. The chain recombines TRBV9 with TRBJ2-7; D might be TRBD1 (5 bases). Trimming took off 0 bases at V and 5 bases at J, with 6 bases between the two ends. Germline CDR1 and CDR2: SGDLS and YYNGEE. This CDR3 has 12 amino acids. In DNA, the CDR3 is TGTGCCAGCAGCGTAGCAGGGAACGAGCAGTACTTC. Its translation is CASSVAGNEQYF.

The chain combines TRBV6-2 or TRBV6-3 with TRBJ1-6; D is ambiguous. Trimming removed 0 bases at V and 14 bases at J, with 5 bases between. The CDR3 has 11 residues. Germline V gives CDR1 MNHEY, CDR2 SVGEGT. CDR3 nucleotide sequence: TGTGCCAGCAGTTACTCCAAAACCCTCCACTTT. This gives the protein CASSYSKTLHF.

This clonotype was counted ten times or more. V usage is TRBV5-1 and J usage is TRBJ2-7; D is possibly TRBD1 (5 bases). Deletions cut 6 bases from V and 0 bases from J, with 16 bases between. The CDR3 consists of 15 residues. In germline, CDR1 is SGHRS, CDR2 YFSETQ. The CDR3 region has the DNA TGCGCCAGCAAGCTAACAGGAACCCTCTCCTACGAGCAGTACTTC. It yields the protein CASKLTGTLSYEQYF.

This clonotype was counted only a few times. This chain connects TRBV12-3 or TRBV12-4 to TRBJ2-7; tentatively, D is TRBD2 (5 bases). The CDR3 has 13 amino acids. V was pared by 4 bases and J by 0 bases, with 7 bases between. The CDR3 nucleotides are TGTGCCAGCAGTTCCGGGGTCTCCTACGAGCAGTACTTC. This codes for CASSSGVSYEQYF.

V gene TRBV7-2 combines with J gene TRBJ1-1, with D perhaps TRBD1 (5 bases). There are 12 residues in the CDR3. Trimming shortened V by 5 bases and J by 4 bases, and 8 bases separated the two germline ends. CDR1 is SGHTA and CDR2 is FQGNSA in the germline V gene. CDR3 coding DNA: TGTGCCAGCAGCCGGGACCGCACTGAAGCTTTCTTT. Translated: CASSRDRTEAFF. Variable domain in full (rest from reference TRBV7-2 and TRBJ1-1): GAGVSQSPSNKVTEKGKDVELRCDPISGHTALYWYRQSLGQGLEFLIYFQGNSAPDKSGLPSDRFSAERTGGSVSTLTIQRTQQEDSAVYLCASSRDRTEAFFGQGTRLTVV.

This clonotype was seen only a few times. Relative to the germline gene, one junction end is altered; a read error may explain this. The rearrangement uses TRBV20-1 and TRBJ1-5; possibly TRBD1 for D (5 bases). Germline V gives CDR1 DFQATT, CDR2 SNEGSKA (reference sequence). This CDR3 is 14 amino acids long. The DNA of the CDR3 is TGCAGTGCTCGAGAGGCAGGGAAGGATCAGCCCCAGCATTTT. The encoded protein is CSAREAGKDQPQHF.